One sample yielded the 29 T cell receptor beta chains listed below, sequenced in a study of blood T cell repertoires in COVID-19. Assay: immunoSEQ multiplex PCR; the TCRdb copy retains only in-frame clones and omits some. In the table there are around 170,000 clones, 70% to 90% of which are singletons. Sequencing was done on a sample of peripheral blood. These TCRs come from a woman in her 30s with acute or convalescent COVID-19.

The chain carries TRBV30 and TRBJ2-7, with D maybe TRBD2 (6 bases). The CDR3 sequence is 11 residues long. Germline V gene lookup returns CDR1 GTSNPN and CDR2 SVGIG (reference sequence). V dropped 5 bases and J dropped 3 bases, with 8 bases sitting between them. In nucleotides, the CDR3 is TGTGCCTGGGCGGAGGGCTACGAGCAGTACTTC. Translating it yields CAWAEGYEQYF. The whole variable domain, remainder taken from reference TRBV30 and TRBJ2-7, is SQTIHQWPATLVQPVGSPLSLECTVEGTSNPNLYWYRQAAGRGLQLLFYSVGIGQISSEVPQNLSASRPQDRQFILSSKKLLLSDSGFYLCAWAEGYEQYFGPGTRLTVT.

Concerning this clone itself: Other DNA sequences from this sample encode an identical CDR3 as well. The CDR3 spells CASSLRGYGYTF. Here the CDR3 DNA reads TGTGCCAGCAGTTTACGGGGATATGGCTACACCTTC. The genes are TRBV28 and TRBJ1-2; the D is unclear. V was clipped by 2 bases and J by 5 bases, with 6 bases between them. Germline loops: CDR1 MDHEN, CDR2 SYDVKM. The length of the CDR3 is 12 residues.

This chain joins TRBV29-1 and TRBJ1-1; 8 bases are shared with TRBD1. Germline loops: CDR1 SQVTM, CDR2 ANQGSEA. The junction had 2 bases not matched to a gene; V was cut back by 6 bases and J by 14 bases. The CDR3 has 8 residues. The CDR3 DNA is TGCAGCGTCGACAGGGGCTTCTTT. This codes for CSVDRGFF. Using reference TRBV29-1 and TRBJ1-1 for the parts outside the CDR3, the full variable domain is SAVISQKPSRDICQRGTSLTIQCQVDSQVTMMFWYRQQPGQSLTLIATANQGSEATYESGFVIDKFPISRPNLTFSTLTVSNMSPEDSSIYLCSVDRGFFGQGTRLTVV.

This chain joins TRBV5-1 and TRBJ2-5; D gene unclear. Per germline, CDR1 SGHRS and CDR2 YFSETQ. Trimming shortened V by 2 bases and J by 1 base, and 6 bases separated the two germline ends. This CDR3 is 13 amino acids long. CDR3 loop: CASSFSFQETQYF. The CDR3 DNA sequence: TGCGCCAGCAGCTTCTCGTTCCAAGAGACCCAGTACTTC.

This clone was counted only a few times. The chain uses TRBV12-5 and TRBJ2-1, with no clear D. The V end was cut by 5 bases, the J end by 6 bases, with 5 bases between. This CDR3 spans 11 amino acids. Germline V gene data show CDR1 as LGHNT and CDR2 as FRNRAP. In DNA, the CDR3 is TGTGCTAGTGGTCCCCTCAATGAGCAGTTCTTC. Its translation: CASGPLNEQFF.

This rearrangement joins TRBV6-6 to TRBJ2-1, with TRBD2 matching 7 bases. Trimming took 2 bases from V and 10 from J; bases not matched to a gene: 8. From germline, CDR1 is MNHNY and CDR2 SVGAGI (reference sequence). The CDR3 loop spans 14 amino acids. The CDR3 coding sequence is TGTGCCAGCAGTTACGGGAGGGGCTACAGAGAGCAGTTCTTC. The encoded protein is CASSYGRGYREQFF.

The CDR3 DNA reads as TGTGCCAGCAGCCACCCCAGGGGAGGGACTGAAGCTTTCTTT. Protein sequence: CASSHPRGGTEAFF. The genes are TRBV5-6 and TRBJ1-1, with D possibly TRBD1 on 6 matching bases. CDR1 SGHDT and CDR2 YYEEEE come from the germline V gene. The V gene lost 4 bases and the J gene lost 5 bases, with 15 bases spanning the gap. This CDR3 has 14 residues.

This chain links TRBV7-9 with TRBJ1-3, with 7 bases that match TRBD1. This CDR3 comprises 14 residues. The germline V gene has CDR1 SEHNR and CDR2 FQNEAQ (reference sequence). The V gene end was trimmed by 8 bases and the J gene end by 4 bases; junction bases not matched to a gene: 8. As DNA, the CDR3 is TGTGCCAGCCTAAGGACAGGTCGGGGAAACACCATATATTTT. It specifies CASLRTGRGNTIYF.

The chain employs TRBV19 and TRBJ2-4; possible D gene TRBD2, 5 bases. The V end lost 5 bases, the J end lost 9 bases, and 8 bases lay between the germline ends. This CDR3 has 11 amino acids. Looked up from germline, CDR1 is LNHDA and CDR2 is SQIVND (reference sequence). The CDR3 reads CASSLGSIQYF. The CDR3 nucleotides are TGTGCCAGTAGTTTGGGGAGCATTCAGTACTTC.

The genes are TRBV3-1 (or the pseudogene TRBV3-2) and TRBJ1-6, with D unresolved. Germline loops: CDR1 LGHDT, CDR2 YNNKEL (reference sequence). Trimming left V 0 bases short and J 7 bases short, with 10 bases between. This CDR3 region has 15 residues. CDR3 bases: TGTGCCAGCAGCCAAGAAGTGACTGGAAATTCACCCCTCCACTTT. Encoded protein: CASSQEVTGNSPLHF.

The chain combines TRBV12-5 with TRBJ2-1; tentative D call: TRBD2 (5 bases). The CDR3 covers 15 residues. The V gene lost 2 bases and the J gene lost 3 bases, with 11 bases spanning the gap. The germline gives CDR1 LGHNT, CDR2 FRNRAP. As DNA, the CDR3 is TGTGCTAGTGGTTTGTTTAGCGACCTCTACAATGAGCAGTTCTTC. This gives the protein CASGLFSDLYNEQFF.

The rearrangement joins TRBV6-6 to TRBJ2-7; D perhaps matches TRBD2 (6 bases). Germline CDR1 is MNHNY and CDR2 is SVGAGI (reference sequence). CDR3 size: 15 residues. V was trimmed by 3 bases and J by 4 bases, leaving 16 bases between them. CDR3: CASSYGGSGKYEQYF. The CDR3 coding sequence is TGTGCCAGCAGTTATGGAGGGAGTGGGAAGTACGAGCAGTACTTC.

The chain links TRBV5-1 to TRBJ2-3; the match to TRBD2 covers 13 bases. The CDR3 contains 16 residues. J was trimmed by 3 bases and V by 1 base; bases with no gene match: 2. Germline V CDR1 and CDR2: SGHRS, YFSETQ. CDR3 loop: CASSLQLAGGTDTQYF. The CDR3 nucleotides read TGCGCCAGCAGCTTGCAACTAGCGGGAGGGACAGATACGCAGTATTTT.

This chain uses TRBV16 with TRBJ1-2, with 9 bases that match TRBD1. The length of the CDR3 is 13 residues. CDR1 is KGHSY and CDR2 is FQNENV in the germline V gene. With V trimmed by 6 bases and J by 10 bases, 9 bases remained unmatched. The CDR3 loop is CASSLRGQGVYTF. The CDR3 DNA sequence: TGTGCCAGCAGTCTTAGGGGACAGGGCGTCTACACCTTC.

The chain has TRBV14 and TRBJ1-2; possible D gene TRBD1, 5 bases. The CDR3 extends over 14 amino acids. Germline-derived CDR1 and CDR2 are SGHDN and FVKESK. V was shortened by 4 bases and J by 5 bases, with 14 bases between the two germline ends. The CDR3 DNA sequence: TGTGCCAGCAGCCGGGGCCAACCCGTATATGGCTACACCTTC. It is translated as CASSRGQPVYGYTF.

This clone was detected once. The chain combines TRBV19 with TRBJ2-1; TRBD2 agrees at 7 bases. V lost 6 bases to trimming and J lost 4 bases; unmatched junction nucleotides: 12. Germline CDR1 and CDR2: LNHDA and SQIVND (reference sequence). The CDR3 extends over 16 amino acids. The CDR3 region has the DNA TGTGCCAGTAGGATAACTAGGGAGGGCCGGTACAATGAGCAGTTCTTC. As protein: CASRITREGRYNEQFF.

The chain recombines TRBV27 with TRBJ1-4; a weak D match, TRBD1 (6 bases). Germline lookup yields CDR1 MNHEY and CDR2 SMNVEV (reference sequence). V was pared by 7 bases and J by 8 bases, with 20 bases between. CDR3 length equals 15 residues. CDR3 sequence: CASMVAAGALEKLFF. Written as DNA, the CDR3 is TGTGCCAGCATGGTTGCAGCAGGGGCTCTGGAAAAACTGTTTTTT.

V usage is TRBV7-9 and J usage is TRBJ1-3; D is uncertain. CDR1 SEHNR and CDR2 FQNEAQ come from the germline V gene (reference sequence). Trimming pared 0 bases from V and 2 bases from J, leaving 2 bases between. The CDR3 sequence is 13 residues long. The CDR3: CASSLAAGNTIYF. For the CDR3, the DNA is TGTGCCAGCAGCTTAGCCGCTGGAAACACCATATATTTT.

V and J are TRBV11-2 and TRBJ2-7; possibly TRBD2 for D (6 bases). V lost 1 base to trimming and J lost 2 bases, with 12 bases between them. The CDR3 has 15 amino acids. CDR1 and CDR2 from the germline V gene are SGHAT and FQNNGV. The CDR3 spells CASSLAWAGTYEQYF. CDR3 bases: TGTGCCAGCAGCTTAGCTTGGGCGGGGACCTACGAGCAGTACTTC. Together with reference TRBV11-2 and TRBJ2-7, the CDR3 gives the full variable domain: EAGVAQSPRYKIIEKRQSVAFWCNPISGHATLYWYQQILGQGPKLLIQFQNNGVVDDSQLPKDRFSAERLKGVDSTLKIQPAKLEDSAVYLCASSLAWAGTYEQYFGPGTRLTVT.

This chain joins TRBV28 and TRBJ2-7, with TRBD1 identical over 9 bases. The CDR3 sequence is 16 residues long. Germline lookup yields CDR1 MDHEN and CDR2 SYDVKM. J lost 0 bases, V lost 4 bases, and 7 bases had no gene match. The CDR3: CASSSSGTGPSYEQYF. The DNA of the CDR3 is TGTGCCAGCAGTTCATCCGGGACAGGGCCCTCCTACGAGCAGTACTTC. The variable domain in full, completed from reference TRBV28 and TRBJ2-7, reads DVKVTQSSRYLVKRTGEKVFLECVQDMDHENMFWYRQDPGLGLRLIYFSYDVKMKEKGDIPEGYSVSREKKERFSLILESASTNQTSMYLCASSSSGTGPSYEQYFGPGTRLTVT.

The chain joins TRBV2 to TRBJ2-7; D is possibly TRBD2 (6 bases). Trimming shortened V by 6 bases and J by 6 bases, and 15 bases separated the two germline ends. The CDR3 length is 13 residues. Per germline, CDR1 SNHLY and CDR2 FYNNEI. CDR3 sequence (DNA): TGTGCCAGCAGGAGGGAGATTAGCGGCGAGCAGTACTTC. Residues: CASRREISGEQYF.

The chain carries TRBV3-1 (or the pseudogene TRBV3-2) and TRBJ2-1; D unclear. This CDR3 has 14 residues. Trimming stripped 5 bases from V and 4 bases from J, with 12 bases between. Germline CDR1 and CDR2: LGHDT and YNNKEL (reference sequence). CDR3 sequence: CASSLRAEYNEQFF. As DNA, the CDR3 is TGTGCCAGCAGCTTGAGAGCCGAATACAATGAGCAGTTCTTC.

This clone was counted a single time. The V call is TRBV28, the J call TRBJ1-2, with D unclear. The V end was cut by 2 bases, the J end by 5 bases, with 9 bases between. The CDR3 runs to 13 residues. Looked up from germline, CDR1 is MDHEN and CDR2 is SYDVKM. CDR3 coding DNA: TGTGCCAGCAGTTTAGTGGCAGGTTATGGCTACACCTTC. Translation gives CASSLVAGYGYTF.

This clone was observed a single time. V is TRBV28 and J is TRBJ1-1; the D gene is possibly TRBD1 (6 bases). The CDR3 has 14 residues. Trimming cost V 3 bases and J 1 base, with 9 bases left between them. CDR1 and CDR2 from the germline V gene are MDHEN and SYDVKM. The CDR3: CASSFRTENTEAFF. CDR3 in DNA: TGTGCCAGCAGTTTCCGGACAGAGAACACTGAAGCTTTCTTT.

V gene TRBV2 combines with J gene TRBJ1-5; D call uncertain. The CDR3 is 12 amino acids. V was shortened by 8 bases and J by 5 bases, with 10 bases between the two germline ends. The germline gives CDR1 SNHLY, CDR2 FYNNEI. CDR3 sequence reads: CASGFDYQPQHF. CDR3 DNA sequence: TGTGCCAGCGGGTTTGACTATCAGCCCCAGCATTTT.

The chain uses TRBV6-5 and TRBJ2-2; 7 bases are shared with TRBD2. V lost 10 bases and J lost 9; bases outside the gene matches: 11. The CDR3 loop spans 13 amino acids. CDR1 is MNHEY and CDR2 is SVGAGI in the germline V gene. CDR3 nucleotides: TGTGCCACCAAGCGGGATGGGAACAGGGAGCTGTTTTTT. Protein product: CATKRDGNRELFF.

V and J are TRBV3-1 (or the pseudogene TRBV3-2) and TRBJ2-7; tentatively, D is TRBD2 (5 bases). Germline V gene sequence: CDR1 LGHDT, CDR2 YNNKEL (reference sequence). V was cut by 4 bases and J by 6 bases, with 13 bases left in between. The CDR3 runs 13 residues. The CDR3 DNA sequence: TGTGCCAGCAGCCCTGGACTGACTCTCGAGCAGTACTTC. As protein: CASSPGLTLEQYF.

The V and J genes are TRBV29-1 and TRBJ1-1; no reliable D call. Germline lookup yields CDR1 SQVTM and CDR2 ANQGSEA. The CDR3 is 13 amino acids. V lost 0 bases and J 2 bases, leaving 7 bases between the germline ends. The CDR3 here is CSVEDRVNTEAFF. The CDR3 DNA reads TGCAGCGTTGAAGATCGGGTAAACACTGAAGCTTTCTTT.

The CDR3 loop reads CASSQNGANYGYTF. The CDR3 DNA reads TGCGCCAGCAGCCAGAACGGAGCTAACTATGGCTACACCTTC. V is TRBV5-1 and J is TRBJ1-2; D is unresolved. Trimming pared 4 bases from V and 0 bases from J, leaving 10 bases between. The germline CDR1 and CDR2 sequences are SGHRS and YFSETQ. The length of the CDR3 is 14 residues.